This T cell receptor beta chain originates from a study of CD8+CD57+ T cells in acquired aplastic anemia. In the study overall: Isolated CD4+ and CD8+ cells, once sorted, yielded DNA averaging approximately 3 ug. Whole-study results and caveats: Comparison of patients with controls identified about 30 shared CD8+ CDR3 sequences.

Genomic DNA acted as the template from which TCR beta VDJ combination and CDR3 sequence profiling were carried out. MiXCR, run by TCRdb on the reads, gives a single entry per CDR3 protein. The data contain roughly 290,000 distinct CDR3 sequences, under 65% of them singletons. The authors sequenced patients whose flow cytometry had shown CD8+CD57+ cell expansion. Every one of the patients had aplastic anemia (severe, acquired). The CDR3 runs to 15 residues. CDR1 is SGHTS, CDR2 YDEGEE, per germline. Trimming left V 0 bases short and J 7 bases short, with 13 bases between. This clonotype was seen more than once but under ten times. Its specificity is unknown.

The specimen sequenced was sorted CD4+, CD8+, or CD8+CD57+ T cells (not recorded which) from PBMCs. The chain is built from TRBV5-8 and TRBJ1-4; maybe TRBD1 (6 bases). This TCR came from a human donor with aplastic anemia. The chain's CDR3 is CASSLGQAGSEKLFF. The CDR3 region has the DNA TGTGCCAGCAGCTTGGGACAGGCGGGTAGTGAAAAACTGTTTTTT.